What follows describes a single TCR beta chain. Method: immunoSEQ multiplex PCR; TCRdb's copy keeps in-frame clones and lacks some. The data show approximately 300,000 clones, with 89% seen just once and 5.2% held by the top ten. The sample originates from a study of blood T cell repertoires in COVID-19. Germline V lookup: CDR1 SGHAT, CDR2 FQNNGV. V dropped 3 bases and J dropped 1 base, with 15 bases sitting between them. This CDR3 has 16 amino acids. This sequence joins TRBV11-2 and TRBJ1-1; a possible D gene is TRBD1 (5 bases). The sample was PBMCs or T cells enriched from blood (not recorded which). This sequence was found in a man in his fifties or sixties who had recovered from COVID-19. The CDR3 here is CASSFWEGQGNTEAFF. The CDR3 nucleotides are TGTGCCAGCAGCTTTTGGGAGGGGCAGGGGAACACTGAAGCTTTCTTT.